The 18 T cell receptor beta chains below were found in one sample sequenced in a study of blood T cell repertoires in COVID-19. Profiling relied on immunoSEQ multiplex PCR, and the TCRdb table lists in-frame clones only, not all of them. The data show over 45,000 clones, about four fifths seen once. Material: peripheral blood. These receptors came from an elderly woman with acute or convalescent COVID-19.

This chain uses TRBV7-9 with TRBJ1-1, with 7 bases identical to TRBD1. This CDR3 comprises 15 residues. J lost 4 bases, V lost 0 bases, and 5 bases had no gene match. Germline lookup yields CDR1 SEHNR and CDR2 FQNEAQ (reference sequence). As DNA, the CDR3 is TGTGCCAGCAGCTTAGCAGGGGGCATGGGCACTGAAGCTTTCTTT. Residues: CASSLAGGMGTEAFF.

The rearrangement uses TRBV5-5 and TRBJ1-4, with 7 bases aligning to TRBD1. This CDR3 is 14 amino acids long. The J segment lost 7 bases and the V segment lost 0 bases, leaving 3 bases of the junction unmatched. Germline assignment: CDR1 SGHKS and CDR2 YYEKEE (reference sequence). CDR3 bases: TGTGCCAGCAGCTTGGAGGGGGCTAGTGAAAAACTGTTTTTT. Translation gives CASSLEGASEKLFF.

J is TRBJ2-6 and V is TRBV5-1; possibly TRBD1 for D (5 bases). With 4 bases removed from V and 4 bases from J, the gap between germline ends came to 12 bases. Germline values: CDR1 SGHRS, CDR2 YFSETQ. The CDR3 sequence is 15 residues long. The CDR3 loop is CASSDSLSGANVLTF. The CDR3 DNA reads as TGCGCCAGCAGCGACAGCTTATCGGGGGCCAACGTCCTGACTTTC. Full variable domain (missing parts from reference TRBV5-1 and TRBJ2-6): KAGVTQTPRYLIKTRGQQVTLSCSPISGHRSVSWYQQTPGQGLQFLFEYFSETQRNKGNFPGRFSGRQFSNSRSEMNVSTLELGDSALYLCASSDSLSGANVLTFGAGSRLTVL.

The chain links TRBV7-9 to TRBJ1-5, with TRBD1 matching over 7 bases. Per the germline V gene, CDR1 is SEHNR and CDR2 is FQNEAQ (reference sequence). J was trimmed by 6 bases and V by 0 bases; bases with no gene match: 5. The CDR3 contains 15 residues. The DNA of the CDR3 is TGTGCCAGCAGCTTAGCAGGGGGCGAGAGTCAGCCCCAGCATTTT. Amino acid sequence: CASSLAGGESQPQHF.

V and J are TRBV7-9 and TRBJ2-5; D may be TRBD1 (5 bases). Germline-derived CDR1 and CDR2 are SEHNR and FQNEAQ (reference sequence). This CDR3 contains 18 residues. V dropped 5 bases and J dropped 2 bases, with 24 bases sitting between them. The CDR3 bases are TGTGCCAGCAGCCCAAAGGGGCGGCAGCCGCTGCTACAAGAGACCCAGTACTTC. Translating gives CASSPKGRQPLLQETQYF. The whole variable domain, remainder taken from reference TRBV7-9 and TRBJ2-5, is DTGVSQNPRHKITKRGQNVTFRCDPISEHNRLYWYRQTLGQGPEFLTYFQNEAQLEKSRLLSDRFSAERPKGSFSTLEIQRTEQGDSAMYLCASSPKGRQPLLQETQYFGPGTRLLVL.

This clone was recorded once. CDR3 in amino acids: CASSDQGLGTGELFF. CDR3 in DNA: TGTGCCAGCAGCGACCAGGGTCTGGGGACCGGGGAGCTGTTTTTT. The chain is built from TRBV9 and TRBJ2-2; D might be TRBD1 (5 bases). The germline V and J ends were trimmed by 3 bases and 5 bases, with 14 bases remaining between them. The CDR3 has 15 amino acids. CDR1 is SGDLS, CDR2 YYNGEE, per germline.

The chain couples TRBV19 to TRBJ1-1; D is uncertain. Per germline, CDR1 LNHDA and CDR2 SQIVND (reference sequence). The CDR3 is made up of 13 amino acids. With 5 bases removed from V and 5 bases from J, the gap between germline ends came to 12 bases. CDR3 sequence: CASSFSQQTEAFF. The CDR3 coding sequence is TGTGCCAGTAGTTTCTCCCAACAGACTGAAGCTTTCTTT.

V gene TRBV21-1 combines with J gene TRBJ2-1; no check of the table's D call, TRBD2, against the DNA was made. TRBV21-1 corresponds to a pseudogene. There are 16 residues in the CDR3. CDR3 in amino acids: CASSTPGDGSYNEQFF. The CDR3 bases are TGTGCCAGCAGCACACCGGGGGACGGGTCCTACAATGAGCAGTTCTTC.

This clone was counted a few times. The J gene is TRBJ1-1, the V gene TRBV21-1; the table gives TRBD1 as D, unverified against the DNA. TRBV21-1 is a known pseudogene. This CDR3 has 24 amino acids. CDR3 residues: CASSKVRQGGRVASITEERDEAFF. Written as DNA, the CDR3 is TGTGCCAGCAGCAAAGTGCGACAGGGCGGTCGCGTCGCGTCGATTACCGAAGAGAGAGATGAAGCTTTCTTT.

This clone was found a few times. This chain connects TRBV11-3 to TRBJ2-1, with no clear D. CDR1 SGHNT and CDR2 YENEEA come from the germline V gene. The CDR3 sequence is 14 residues long. Between the trimmed V and J ends, which lost 0 bases and 5 bases, there was a span of 8 bases. CDR3 region: CASSLEGYNNEQFF. CDR3 nucleotides: TGTGCCAGCAGCTTAGAGGGCTATAACAATGAGCAGTTCTTC. The full variable domain, with the rest looked up from reference TRBV11-3 and TRBJ2-1, is EAGVVQSPRYKIIEKKQPVAFWCNPISGHNTLYWYLQNLGQGPELLIRYENEEAVDDSQLPKDRFSAERLKGVDSTLKIQPAELGDSAVYLCASSLEGYNNEQFFGPGTRLTVL.

The V call is TRBV6-6, the J call TRBJ1-4; 10 bases agree with TRBD1. After removal of 7 bases from V and 7 bases from J, the junction contained 3 bases not matched to a gene. The CDR3 loop spans 13 amino acids. Germline V lookup: CDR1 MNHNY, CDR2 SVGAGI (reference sequence). CDR3 region: CASMGQGSEKLFF. CDR3 DNA sequence: TGTGCCAGCATGGGACAGGGGAGTGAAAAACTGTTTTTT.

This clone has just a few counts. DNA of the CDR3: TGTGCCAGCATCACGACAGGGGAGGTCTATGGCTACACCTTC. Its translation: CASITTGEVYGYTF. The gene calls are TRBV2 and TRBJ1-2; 8 positions match TRBD1. Germline trimming cut 7 bases from V and 4 bases from J; bases unmatched to any gene: 8. The CDR3 has 14 residues. The V gene's germline CDR1 is SNHLY and CDR2 FYNNEI. The full variable domain, with the rest looked up from reference TRBV2 and TRBJ1-2, is EPEVTQTPSHQVTQMGQEVILRCVPISNHLYFYWYRQILGQKVEFLVSFYNNEISEKSEIFDDQFSVERPDGSNFTLKIRSTKLEDSAMYFCASITTGEVYGYTFGSGTRLTVV.

Remarks on this clone: The sample carries other DNA sequences with the same CDR3. V gene TRBV5-4 combines with J gene TRBJ2-2, with a tentative D call TRBD1 (6 bases). The length of the CDR3 is 13 residues. V was cut by 0 bases and J by 6 bases, with 6 bases left in between. CDR1 is SGHNT, CDR2 YYREEE, per germline (reference sequence). The CDR3 reads CASSLDRAGELFF. CDR3 DNA: TGTGCCAGCAGCTTGGACAGGGCCGGGGAGCTGTTTTTT.

In nucleotides, the CDR3 is TGTGCCAGTAGTATAATGGGACAGCTTAATGAAAAACTGTTTTTT. Translating gives CASSIMGQLNEKLFF. The genes are TRBV19 and TRBJ1-4; 7 nucleotides agree with TRBD1. The V gene end was trimmed by 2 bases and the J gene end by 4 bases; junction bases not matched to a gene: 4. Germline V lookup: CDR1 LNHDA, CDR2 SQIVND (reference sequence). This CDR3 spans 15 amino acids. Together with reference TRBV19 and TRBJ1-4, the CDR3 gives the full variable domain: DGGITQSPKYLFRKEGQNVTLSCEQNLNHDAMYWYRQDPGQGLRLIYYSQIVNDFQKGDIAEGYSVSREKKESFPLTVTSAQKNPTAFYLCASSIMGQLNEKLFFGSGTQLSVL.

This clone came up once. The chain recombines TRBV29-1 with TRBJ1-2; TRBD1 aligns across 8 bases. With 6 bases clipped from V and 2 bases from J, the junction kept 5 bases outside the gene matches. The CDR3 runs to 13 residues. Germline values: CDR1 SQVTM, CDR2 ANQGSEA. Written as DNA, the CDR3 is TGCAGCGTCCACACAGGGGGGAACTATGGCTACACCTTC. Encoded protein: CSVHTGGNYGYTF. Full variable domain (rest looked up from reference TRBV29-1 and TRBJ1-2): SAVISQKPSRDICQRGTSLTIQCQVDSQVTMMFWYRQQPGQSLTLIATANQGSEATYESGFVIDKFPISRPNLTFSTLTVSNMSPEDSSIYLCSVHTGGNYGYTFGSGTRLTVV.

This clone appeared a few times. The CDR3 DNA follows: TGCGCCAGCAGCACAACACCCGGAGAAGTCAATGAGCAGTTCTTC. Translated: CASSTTPGEVNEQFF. The rearrangement joins TRBV5-1 to TRBJ2-1, with D unclear. V dropped 4 bases and J dropped 6 bases, with 17 bases sitting between them. Germline CDR1 and CDR2: SGHRS and YFSETQ. The CDR3 runs to 15 residues.

This clone was observed a few times. The genes are TRBV6-1 and TRBJ2-3; 13 positions match TRBD2. The CDR3 loop spans 17 amino acids. CDR1 and CDR2 from the germline V gene are MNHNS and SASEGT. After removal of 2 bases from V and 4 bases from J, the junction contained 6 bases not matched to a gene. This chain's CDR3 is CASSERTSGGSPDTQYF. CDR3 nucleotides: TGTGCCAGCAGTGAAAGGACTAGCGGGGGTAGTCCAGATACGCAGTATTTT.

V usage is TRBV7-2 and J usage is TRBJ2-3; 8 bases map to TRBD2. In germline, CDR1 is SGHTA, CDR2 FQGNSA. The CDR3 sequence is 15 residues long. Trimming removed 2 bases from V and 0 bases from J; junction bases left unmatched: 1. The CDR3 DNA reads as TGTGCCAGCAGCTTAACTAGCGGAAGCACAGATACGCAGTATTTT. It specifies CASSLTSGSTDTQYF.